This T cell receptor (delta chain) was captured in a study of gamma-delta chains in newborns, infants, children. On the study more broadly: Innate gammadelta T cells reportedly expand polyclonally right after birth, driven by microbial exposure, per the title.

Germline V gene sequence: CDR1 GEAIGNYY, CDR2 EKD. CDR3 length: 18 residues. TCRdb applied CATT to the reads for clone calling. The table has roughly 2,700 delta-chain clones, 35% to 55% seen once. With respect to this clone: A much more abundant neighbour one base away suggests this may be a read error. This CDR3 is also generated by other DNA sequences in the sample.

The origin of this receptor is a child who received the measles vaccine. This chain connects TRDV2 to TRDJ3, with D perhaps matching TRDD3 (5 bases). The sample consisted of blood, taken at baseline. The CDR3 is CACDTVGTASWDTRQMFF. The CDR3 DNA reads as TGCGCCTGTGACACCGTGGGGACCGCCTCCTGGGACACCCGACAGATGTTTTTC.